A single sample is the source of the 5 T cell receptor beta chains below, sequenced in a study of shared clonotypes between healthy human individuals. Clones were sequenced by immunoSEQ multiplex PCR, and TCRdb holds only the in-frame ones, with some missing. Of roughly 2 million clones in the sample, roughly 96% were seen once. The specimen sequenced was naive CD4+ T cells sorted from blood. Specified subset: CD45RA+ positively selected. The receptors originated from a man aged 18 to 30 in good health.

The rearrangement links TRBV5-4 to TRBJ2-5; D is undetermined. The CDR3 runs 14 residues. CDR1 is SGHNT and CDR2 is YYREEE in the germline V gene (reference sequence). Trimming removed 5 bases at V and 4 bases at J, with 15 bases between. This CDR3 is CASRPGPVGETQYF. The CDR3 nucleotides are TGTGCCAGCAGACCGGGCCCCGTGGGAGAGACCCAGTACTTC.

J is TRBJ1-6 and V is TRBV2; unclear D gene. Trimming pared 4 bases from V and 15 bases from J, leaving 19 bases between. Germline CDR1 SNHLY, CDR2 FYNNEI. The CDR3 contains 14 residues. The CDR3: CASSGERVGDLLHF. The CDR3 nucleotides are TGTGCCAGCAGTGGAGAGAGGGTGGGTGATCTCCTCCACTTT.

The chain is built from TRBV5-6 and TRBJ2-7; 9 nucleotides line up with TRBD1. Trimming cost V 3 bases and J 4 bases; bases outside gene matches: 8. The CDR3 contains 15 residues. The germline CDR1 and CDR2 sequences are SGHDT and YYEEEE. CDR3 region: CASSSIGQGWYEQYF. The DNA for the CDR3 is TGTGCCAGCAGCTCCATAGGACAGGGGTGGTACGAGCAGTACTTC. The full variable domain, completed using reference TRBV5-6 and TRBJ2-7, is DAGVTQSPTHLIKTRGQQVTLRCSPKSGHDTVSWYQQALGQGPQFIFQYYEEEERQRGNFPDRFSGHQFPNYSSELNVNALLLGDSALYLCASSSIGQGWYEQYFGPGTRLTVT.

The rearrangement uses TRBV30 and TRBJ2-1, with D unresolved. The V end was cut by 5 bases, the J end by 9 bases, with 8 bases between. The CDR3 extends over 10 amino acids. Germline CDR1 reads GTSNPN; CDR2 reads SVGIG (reference sequence). CDR3 residues: CAWGATEQFF. The CDR3 coding sequence is TGTGCCTGGGGTGCAACTGAGCAGTTCTTC.

J is TRBJ2-6 and V is TRBV10-1; maybe TRBD1 (6 bases). The V and J ends lost 8 bases and 4 bases respectively, with 15 bases between them. The germline V gene encodes CDR1 WNHNN and CDR2 SYGVQD (reference sequence). The CDR3 consists of 15 residues. CDR3 sequence reads: CASARDNSGANVLTF. CDR3 DNA: TGCGCCAGCGCCCGGGACAATTCCGGGGCCAACGTCCTGACTTTC.